A single sample gave rise to the 27 T cell receptor beta chains below, sequenced in a study of CD8+CD57+ T cells in acquired aplastic anemia. Those patients picked for sequencing had displayed CD8+CD57+ cell expansion on flow cytometry. Profiling that covered TCR beta VDJ and CDR3 relied on genomic DNA as its template. From the reads, TCRdb called clonotypes with MiXCR, one entry per CDR3 protein. The table lists roughly 93,000 distinct CDR3 sequences, around 70% of them singletons. The sequencing sample was made of sorted CD4+, CD8+, or CD8+CD57+ T cells (not recorded which) from PBMCs. The source of these receptors is a human donor with aplastic anemia.

The CDR3 here is CATNPTERNYGYTF. In DNA, the CDR3 is TGTGCCACCAACCCGACGGAACGTAACTATGGCTACACCTTC. The chain is built from TRBV15 and TRBJ1-2; no clear D. Germline V gene lookup returns CDR1 LNHNV and CDR2 YYDKDF (reference sequence). The CDR3 totals 14 residues. The ends were cut back, 7 bases at V and 1 base at J, with 13 bases in the middle.

The chain recombines TRBV20-1 with TRBJ1-5; D unresolved. V was trimmed by 3 bases and J by 4 bases, leaving 7 bases between them. Per the germline V gene, CDR1 is DFQATT and CDR2 is SNEGSKA (reference sequence). This CDR3 has 12 amino acids. As DNA, the CDR3 is TGCAGTGCTAGTAGTGTTAATCAGCCCCAGCATTTT. This codes for CSASSVNQPQHF.

This clonotype came up a few times. The CDR3 bases are TGTGCCAGCAGCTGGAGGAACACTGAAGCTTTCTTT. It is translated as CASSWRNTEAFF. This chain uses TRBV7-9 with TRBJ1-1; D ambiguous. The CDR3 spans 12 residues. V was trimmed by 4 bases and J by 1 base, leaving 4 bases between them. Per the germline V gene, CDR1 is SEHNR and CDR2 is FQNEAQ (reference sequence).

The chain combines TRBV2 with TRBJ2-2; 8 bases are shared with TRBD1. Looked up from germline, CDR1 is SNHLY and CDR2 is FYNNEI. The CDR3 covers 14 residues. The V segment lost 6 bases and the J segment 5 bases; nucleotides outside the gene matches: 5. DNA of the CDR3: TGTGCCAGCAGGACAGGGGTGGGGACCGGGGAGCTGTTTTTT. This gives the protein CASRTGVGTGELFF.

The V and J genes are TRBV24-1 and TRBJ2-7; unclear D gene. The ends were cut back, 3 bases at V and 2 bases at J, with 10 bases in the middle. The CDR3 consists of 14 residues. Germline values: CDR1 KGHDR, CDR2 SFDVKD. DNA of the CDR3: TGTGCCACCAGTGATCCTGACATCCCCTACGAGCAGTACTTC. As protein: CATSDPDIPYEQYF.

This chain uses TRBV12-3 or TRBV12-4 with TRBJ1-6; a weak D match, TRBD1 (6 bases). V was shortened by 6 bases and J by 7 bases, with 13 bases between the two germline ends. This CDR3 has 14 residues. DNA of the CDR3: TGTGCCAGCAGCCGGAGGGGGTCGAATTCACCCCTCCACTTT. It is translated as CASSRRGSNSPLHF.

A remark on this clonotype: It may be a read error: a sequence one base away is much more abundant. This chain uses TRBV4-1 with TRBJ1-1; D unresolved. Germline CDR1 MGHRA, CDR2 YSYEKL. This CDR3 is built from 14 residues. The CDR3 DNA is TGCGCCAGCAGCCAGGGGTGGGCGGGCACTGAAACTTTCTTT. This codes for CASSQGWAGTETFF.

This chain joins TRBV20-1 and TRBJ2-1; TRBD2 agrees at 13 bases. With 3 bases clipped from V and 15 bases from J, the junction kept 5 bases outside the gene matches. The CDR3 runs to 12 residues. Germline CDR1 DFQATT, CDR2 SNEGSKA (reference sequence). The CDR3 region is CSASGTSGIRFF. CDR3 nucleotide sequence: TGCAGTGCTAGCGGGACTAGCGGGATACGGTTCTTC.

This clonotype appeared a few times. CDR3 sequence (DNA): TGTGCCAGCAGCGAATCTAGCGGGGGGGCGGTGCAGTACTTC. Translated: CASSESSGGAVQYF. The V call is TRBV2, the J call TRBJ2-7; TRBD2 agrees at 12 bases. CDR1 SNHLY and CDR2 FYNNEI come from the germline V gene. CDR3 length equals 14 residues. V lost 6 bases, J lost 9 bases, and 9 bases stayed unmatched.

The rearrangement uses TRBV15 and TRBJ2-7, with TRBD1 matching over 7 bases. Germline assignment: CDR1 LNHNV and CDR2 YYDKDF (reference sequence). This CDR3 contains 16 residues. With V trimmed by 0 bases and J by 2 bases, 7 bases remained unmatched. The CDR3: CATSRDRLTGPYEQYF. Here the CDR3 DNA reads TGTGCCACCAGCAGAGATCGATTGACAGGGCCCTACGAGCAGTACTTC.

The chain recombines TRBV20-1 with TRBJ1-2, with D maybe TRBD1 (6 bases). Germline V CDR1 and CDR2: DFQATT, SNEGSKA (reference sequence). V was pared by 6 bases and J by 10 bases, with 21 bases between. The CDR3 totals 13 residues. The CDR3 loop reads CSAGRGDHWAYTF. The CDR3 DNA sequence: TGCAGTGCAGGGAGGGGGGATCACTGGGCCTACACCTTC.

The V gene is TRBV7-9, the J gene TRBJ2-5, with D possibly being TRBD1 (6 bases). Germline V lookup: CDR1 SEHNR, CDR2 FQNEAQ (reference sequence). The V end was cut by 8 bases, the J end by 5 bases, with 9 bases between. The CDR3 extends over 11 amino acids. This CDR3 reads CASQGMETQYF. CDR3 bases: TGTGCCAGCCAGGGGATGGAGACCCAGTACTTC.

The V gene is TRBV2, the J gene TRBJ2-6, with a tentative D call TRBD2 (5 bases). The CDR3 consists of 16 residues. Germline CDR1 is SNHLY and CDR2 is FYNNEI. With 8 bases removed from V and 0 bases from J, the gap between germline ends came to 14 bases. CDR3 in DNA: TGTGCCAGCCGTTACGAAGGGAGCTCTGGGGCCAACGTCCTGACTTTC. It translates to CASRYEGSSGANVLTF.

The J gene is TRBJ1-2, the V gene TRBV25-1, with TRBD1 as a possible D gene (5 bases). In germline, CDR1 is MGHDK, CDR2 SYGVNS. The ends were cut back, 7 bases at V and 8 bases at J, with 14 bases in the middle. This CDR3 region has 12 residues. The CDR3 DNA reads as TGTGCCAGCATCGGGGGGGGAAAGGGCTACACCTTC. Translated: CASIGGGKGYTF.

This clonotype was seen more than once but under ten times. The V gene is TRBV20-1, the J gene TRBJ1-1, with D unresolved. This CDR3 has 17 amino acids. Germline CDR1 and CDR2: DFQATT and SNEGSKA (reference sequence). V shed 0 bases and J shed 4 bases, with 21 bases lying between them. The CDR3 DNA is TGCAGTGCTAGAGATCGACACGGGAGGGCGAGGGCCACTGAAGCTTTCTTT. Translated: CSARDRHGRARATEAFF.

The gene calls are TRBV10-2 and TRBJ2-7; D gene uncertain. The CDR3 spans 14 residues. CDR1 and CDR2 from the germline V gene are WSHSY and SAAADI. V lost 7 bases to trimming and J lost 0 bases, with 13 bases between them. Here the CDR3 reads CASNIGRSSYEQYF. The DNA of the CDR3 is TGCGCCAGCAATATCGGCAGGTCCTCCTACGAGCAGTACTTC.

The chain has TRBV19 and TRBJ2-7; 7 nucleotides align to TRBD1. CDR1 and CDR2 from the germline V gene are LNHDA and SQIVND (reference sequence). Unmatched junction bases numbered 12, after V lost 5 bases and J lost 8 bases. CDR3 size: 14 residues. DNA of the CDR3: TGTGCCAGTAGTTTAGGACAGGACCTTACGAAGCAGTACTTC. This translates into CASSLGQDLTKQYF.

A word on this clonotype: At one end the junction does not follow the germline gene, possibly because of a read error. The V call is TRBV2, the J call TRBJ2-1, with D perhaps TRBD2 (5 bases). The CDR3 loop spans 15 amino acids. The V gene's germline CDR1 is SNHLY and CDR2 FYNNEI. The CDR3 coding sequence is TGTGCCAGCAGTACGGCGGACTCGAGCTACAGTGAGCAGTTCTTC. It yields the protein CASSTADSSYSEQFF. Full variable domain (missing parts from reference TRBV2 and TRBJ2-1): EPEVTQTPSHQVTQMGQEVILRCVPISNHLYFYWYRQILGQKVEFLVSFYNNEISEKSEIFDDQFSVERPDGSNFTLKIRSTKLEDSAMYFCASSTADSSYSEQFFGPGTRLTVL.

The chain employs TRBV19 and TRBJ2-7, with D possibly called TRBD1 or TRBD2 (5 bases each). V lost 6 bases and J lost 2, with 11 bases in between. Germline V CDR1 and CDR2: LNHDA, SQIVND (reference sequence). The CDR3 spans 13 residues. The CDR3 DNA is TGTGCCAGTAGGAGGGGCCGAACCTACGAGCAGTACTTC. Amino acids: CASRRGRTYEQYF.

The chain employs TRBV24-1 and TRBJ1-5; 8 bases are shared with TRBD1. With V trimmed by 3 bases and J by 10 bases, 13 bases remained unmatched. The CDR3 runs 16 residues. From germline, CDR1 is KGHDR and CDR2 SFDVKD. The CDR3 sequence: CATSDARQGSGDPQHF. Here the CDR3 DNA reads TGTGCCACCAGTGATGCTAGACAGGGGTCCGGAGACCCCCAGCATTTT.

This clonotype was seen more than once but under ten times. The genes are TRBV10-3 and TRBJ1-1; the D gene is possibly TRBD1 (6 bases). The CDR3 has 15 residues. Looked up from germline, CDR1 is ENHRY and CDR2 is SYGVKD. V lost 5 bases and J 4 bases, leaving 17 bases between the germline ends. The CDR3 DNA is TGTGCCATCAGTAGTATGGAGAGGGGGTTCACTGAAGCTTTCTTT. Translating gives CAISSMERGFTEAFF.

This clonotype was seen just once. The CDR3 carries no conserved terminal phenylalanine or tryptophan, so it likely arises from a read error. The gene calls are TRBV20-1 and TRBJ2-5; 8 positions match TRBD1. The ends lost 4 bases at V and 2 bases at J; junction bases unmatched: 3. The CDR3 runs 13 residues. Germline CDR1 and CDR2: DFQATT and SNEGSKA (reference sequence). The CDR3 reads CSATGQDQETQYS. CDR3 in DNA: TGCAGTGCTACGGGACAGGATCAAGAGACCCAGTACTCC.

The chain employs TRBV7-2 and TRBJ1-1; D perhaps matches TRBD1 (5 bases). The CDR3 sequence is 14 residues long. Germline V gives CDR1 SGHTA, CDR2 FQGNSA. Trimming shortened V by 2 bases and J by 4 bases, and 11 bases separated the two germline ends. The DNA for the CDR3 is TGTGCCAGCAGCTTACTGGGTGGGGGCACTGAAGCTTTCTTT. Protein product: CASSLLGGGTEAFF.

A word on this clonotype: The junction differs from germline at one of its ends, possibly a read error. The chain uses TRBV9 and TRBJ2-6, with 8 bases aligning to TRBD1. The CDR3 has 21 residues. The germline CDR1 and CDR2 sequences are SGDLS and YYNGEE. CDR3 in amino acids: CASSVVPGGDIDVGGANVPTF. In nucleotides, the CDR3 is TGTGCCAGCAGCGTAGTTCCAGGGGGCGACATTGACGTCGGTGGGGCCAACGTCCCGACTTTC. Looking up the rest from reference TRBV9 and TRBJ2-6 gives the full variable domain: DSGVTQTPKHLITATGQRVTLRCSPRSGDLSVYWYQQSLDQGLQFLIQYYNGEERAKGNILERFSAQQFPDLHSELNLSSLELGDSALYFCASSVVPGGDIDVGGANVPTFGAGSRLTVL.

The rearrangement joins TRBV7-3 to TRBJ1-1, with D unresolved. This CDR3 has 13 amino acids. The V gene lost 4 bases and the J gene lost 4 bases, with 10 bases spanning the gap. Germline V lookup: CDR1 SGHTA, CDR2 FQGTGA. CDR3 sequence: CASSSAGTTEAFF. Written as DNA, the CDR3 is TGTGCCAGCAGCTCTGCGGGTACCACTGAAGCTTTCTTT.

This chain links TRBV5-5 with TRBJ1-2; 8 positions match TRBD1. The germline CDR1 and CDR2 sequences are SGHKS and YYEKEE (reference sequence). V dropped 4 bases and J dropped 6; count of bases not matched to a gene: 8. The CDR3 has 14 residues. The CDR3 nucleotides read TGTGCCAGCAGCAAAAACGGACAGGGTAATGGCTACACCTTC. This gives the protein CASSKNGQGNGYTF.

J is TRBJ2-7 and V is TRBV2, with D hard to call. This CDR3 comprises 11 residues. Germline V lookup: CDR1 SNHLY, CDR2 FYNNEI. The V end was cut by 4 bases, the J end by 5 bases, with 6 bases between. This chain's CDR3 is CASSVRNEQYF. The CDR3 DNA is TGTGCCAGCAGTGTTAGGAACGAGCAGTACTTC. The full variable domain, with the rest looked up from reference TRBV2 and TRBJ2-7, is EPEVTQTPSHQVTQMGQEVILRCVPISNHLYFYWYRQILGQKVEFLVSFYNNEISEKSEIFDDQFSVERPDGSNFTLKIRSTKLEDSAMYFCASSVRNEQYFGPGTRLTVT.